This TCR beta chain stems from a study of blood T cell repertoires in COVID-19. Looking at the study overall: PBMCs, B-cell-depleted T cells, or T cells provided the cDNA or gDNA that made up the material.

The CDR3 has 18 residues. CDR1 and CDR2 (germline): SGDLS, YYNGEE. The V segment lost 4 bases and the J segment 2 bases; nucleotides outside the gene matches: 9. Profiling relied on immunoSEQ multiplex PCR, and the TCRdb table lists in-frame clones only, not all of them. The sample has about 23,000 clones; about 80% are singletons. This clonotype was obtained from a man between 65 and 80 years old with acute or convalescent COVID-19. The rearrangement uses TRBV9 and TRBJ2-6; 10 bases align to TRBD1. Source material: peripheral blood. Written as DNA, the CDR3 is TGTGCCAGCAGCCCGAGTCCCGGGACAGGGGCTGGGGCCAACGTCCTGACTTTC. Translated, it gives CASSPSPGTGAGANVLTF.